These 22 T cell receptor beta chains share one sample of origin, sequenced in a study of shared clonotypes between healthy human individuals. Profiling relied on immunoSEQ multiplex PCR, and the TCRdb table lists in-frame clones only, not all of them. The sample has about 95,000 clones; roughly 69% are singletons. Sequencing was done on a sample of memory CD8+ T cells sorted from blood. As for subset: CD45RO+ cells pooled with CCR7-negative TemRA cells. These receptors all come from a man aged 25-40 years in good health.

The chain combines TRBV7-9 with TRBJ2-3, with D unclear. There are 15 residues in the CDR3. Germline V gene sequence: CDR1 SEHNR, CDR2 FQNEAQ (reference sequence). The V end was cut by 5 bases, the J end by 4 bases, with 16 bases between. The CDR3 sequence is CASSTVQGLADTQYF. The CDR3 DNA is TGTGCCAGCAGCACAGTCCAAGGGCTGGCAGATACGCAGTATTTT.

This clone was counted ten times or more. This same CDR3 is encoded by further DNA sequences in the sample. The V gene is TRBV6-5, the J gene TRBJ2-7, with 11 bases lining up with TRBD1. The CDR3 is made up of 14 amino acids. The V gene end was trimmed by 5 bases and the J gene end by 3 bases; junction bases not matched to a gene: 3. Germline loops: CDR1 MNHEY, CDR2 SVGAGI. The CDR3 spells CASSLGTGGYEQYF. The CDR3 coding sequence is TGTGCCAGCAGTCTCGGGACAGGGGGCTACGAGCAGTACTTC.

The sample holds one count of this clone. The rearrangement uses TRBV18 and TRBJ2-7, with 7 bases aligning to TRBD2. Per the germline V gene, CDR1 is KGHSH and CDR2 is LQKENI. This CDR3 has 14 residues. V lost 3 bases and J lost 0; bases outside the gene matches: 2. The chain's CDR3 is CASSPGGSSYEQYF. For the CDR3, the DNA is TGTGCCAGCTCACCGGGGGGGAGCTCCTACGAGCAGTACTTC.

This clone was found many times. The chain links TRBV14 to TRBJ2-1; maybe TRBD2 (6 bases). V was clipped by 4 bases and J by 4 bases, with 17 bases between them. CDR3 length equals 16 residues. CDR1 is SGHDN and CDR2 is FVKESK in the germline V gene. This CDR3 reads CASSPGTGRGYNEQFF. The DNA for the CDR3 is TGTGCCAGCAGCCCGGGGACCGGGAGAGGGTACAATGAGCAGTTCTTC.

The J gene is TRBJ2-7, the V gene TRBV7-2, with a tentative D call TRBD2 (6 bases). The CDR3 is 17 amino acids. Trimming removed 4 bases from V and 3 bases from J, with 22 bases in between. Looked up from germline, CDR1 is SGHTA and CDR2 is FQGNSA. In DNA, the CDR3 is TGTGCCAGCAGCTCTGATGTCGGGGGAGTTCTGAGCTACGAGCAGTACTTC. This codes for CASSSDVGGVLSYEQYF. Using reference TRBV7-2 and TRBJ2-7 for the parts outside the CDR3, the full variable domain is GAGVSQSPSNKVTEKGKDVELRCDPISGHTALYWYRQSLGQGLEFLIYFQGNSAPDKSGLPSDRFSAERTGGSVSTLTIQRTQQEDSAVYLCASSSDVGGVLSYEQYFGPGTRLTVT.

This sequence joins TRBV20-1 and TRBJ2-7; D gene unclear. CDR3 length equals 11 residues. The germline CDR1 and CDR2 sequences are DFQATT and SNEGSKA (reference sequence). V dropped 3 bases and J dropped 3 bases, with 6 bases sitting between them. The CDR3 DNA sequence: TGCAGTGCTAGCCCTCTCTACGAGCAGTACTTC. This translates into CSASPLYEQYF.

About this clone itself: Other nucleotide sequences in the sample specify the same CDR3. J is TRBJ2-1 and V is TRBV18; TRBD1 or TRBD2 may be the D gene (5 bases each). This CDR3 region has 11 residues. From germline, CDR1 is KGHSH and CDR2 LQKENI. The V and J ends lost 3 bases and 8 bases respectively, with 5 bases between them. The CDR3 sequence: CASSPGDEQFF. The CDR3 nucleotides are TGTGCCAGCTCACCGGGGGATGAGCAGTTCTTC.

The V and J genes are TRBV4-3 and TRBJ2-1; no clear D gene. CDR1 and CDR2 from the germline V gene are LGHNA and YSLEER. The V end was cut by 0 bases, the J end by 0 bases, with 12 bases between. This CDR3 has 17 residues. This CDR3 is CASSQDNIARSYNEQFF. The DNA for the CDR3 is TGCGCCAGCAGCCAAGATAACATCGCGCGCTCCTACAATGAGCAGTTCTTC.

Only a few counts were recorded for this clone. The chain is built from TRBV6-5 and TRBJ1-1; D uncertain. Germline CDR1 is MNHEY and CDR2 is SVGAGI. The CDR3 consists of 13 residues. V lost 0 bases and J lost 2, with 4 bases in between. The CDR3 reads CASSYSTNTEAFF. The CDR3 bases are TGTGCCAGCAGTTACTCTACTAACACTGAAGCTTTCTTT.

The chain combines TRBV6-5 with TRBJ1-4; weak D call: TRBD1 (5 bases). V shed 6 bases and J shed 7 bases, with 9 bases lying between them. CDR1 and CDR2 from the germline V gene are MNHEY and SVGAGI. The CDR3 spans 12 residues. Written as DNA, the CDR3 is TGTGCCAGCAGCAGGGTTGGTGAAAAACTGTTTTTT. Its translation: CASSRVGEKLFF.

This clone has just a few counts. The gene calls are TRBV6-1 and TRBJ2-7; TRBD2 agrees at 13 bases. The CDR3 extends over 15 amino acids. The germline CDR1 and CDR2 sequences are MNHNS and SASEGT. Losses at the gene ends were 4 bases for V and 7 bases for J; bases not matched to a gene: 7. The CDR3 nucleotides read TGTGCCAGCAGTGGGGGGACTAGCGGGATAAGGGAGCAGTACTTC. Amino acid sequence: CASSGGTSGIREQYF.

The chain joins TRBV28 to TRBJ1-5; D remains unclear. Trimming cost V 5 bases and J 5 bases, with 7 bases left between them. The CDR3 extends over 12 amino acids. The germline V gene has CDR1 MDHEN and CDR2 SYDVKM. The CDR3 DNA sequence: TGTGCCAGCAGTCCCGGGGATCAGCCCCAGCATTTT. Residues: CASSPGDQPQHF.

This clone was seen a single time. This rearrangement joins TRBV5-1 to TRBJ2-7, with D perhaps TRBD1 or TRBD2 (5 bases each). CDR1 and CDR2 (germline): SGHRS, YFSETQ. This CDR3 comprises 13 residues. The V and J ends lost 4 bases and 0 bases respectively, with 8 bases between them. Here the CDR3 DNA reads TGCGCCAGCAGCGGGGACGCCTCCTACGAGCAGTACTTC. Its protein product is CASSGDASYEQYF.

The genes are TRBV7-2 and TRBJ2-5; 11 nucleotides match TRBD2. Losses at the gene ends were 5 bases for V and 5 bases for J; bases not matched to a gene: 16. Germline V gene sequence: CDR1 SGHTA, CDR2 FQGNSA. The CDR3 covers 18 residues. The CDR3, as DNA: TGTGCCAGCAGCCCGGCAGTCGTAACTAGCGGGAGAGGGGAGACCCAGTACTTC. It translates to CASSPAVVTSGRGETQYF.

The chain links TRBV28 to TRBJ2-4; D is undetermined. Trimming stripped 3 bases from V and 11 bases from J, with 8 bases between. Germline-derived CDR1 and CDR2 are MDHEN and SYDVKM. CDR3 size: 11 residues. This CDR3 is CASSFYYFQYF. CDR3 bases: TGTGCCAGCAGTTTCTACTATTTTCAGTACTTC.

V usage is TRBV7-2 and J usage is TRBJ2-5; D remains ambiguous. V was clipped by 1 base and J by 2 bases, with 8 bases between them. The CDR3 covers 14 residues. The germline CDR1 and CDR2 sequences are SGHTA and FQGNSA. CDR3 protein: CASSLVSRQETQYF. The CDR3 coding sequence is TGTGCCAGCAGCTTAGTGTCTAGACAAGAGACCCAGTACTTC.

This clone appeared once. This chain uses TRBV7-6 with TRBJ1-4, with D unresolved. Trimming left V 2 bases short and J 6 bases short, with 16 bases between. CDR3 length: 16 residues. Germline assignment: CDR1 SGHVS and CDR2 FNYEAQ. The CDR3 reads CASSLRSGGEHEKLFF. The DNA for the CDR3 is TGTGCCAGCAGCTTAAGGTCGGGTGGGGAACATGAAAAACTGTTTTTT.

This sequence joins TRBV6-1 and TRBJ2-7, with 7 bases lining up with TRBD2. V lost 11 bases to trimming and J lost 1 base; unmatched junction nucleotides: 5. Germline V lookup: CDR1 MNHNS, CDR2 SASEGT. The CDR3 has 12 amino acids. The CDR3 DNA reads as TGTGCCTCGGGGGGACGTTCCTACGAGCAGTACTTC. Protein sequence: CASGGRSYEQYF.

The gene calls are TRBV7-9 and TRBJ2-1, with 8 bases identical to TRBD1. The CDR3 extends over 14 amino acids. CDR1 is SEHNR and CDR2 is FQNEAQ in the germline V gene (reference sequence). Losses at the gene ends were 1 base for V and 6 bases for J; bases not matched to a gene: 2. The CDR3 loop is CASSLGTGSNEQFF. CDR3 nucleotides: TGTGCCAGCAGCTTAGGGACAGGGTCCAATGAGCAGTTCTTC. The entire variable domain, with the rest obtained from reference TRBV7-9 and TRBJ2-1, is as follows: DTGVSQNPRHKITKRGQNVTFRCDPISEHNRLYWYRQTLGQGPEFLTYFQNEAQLEKSRLLSDRFSAERPKGSFSTLEIQRTEQGDSAMYLCASSLGTGSNEQFFGPGTRLTVL.

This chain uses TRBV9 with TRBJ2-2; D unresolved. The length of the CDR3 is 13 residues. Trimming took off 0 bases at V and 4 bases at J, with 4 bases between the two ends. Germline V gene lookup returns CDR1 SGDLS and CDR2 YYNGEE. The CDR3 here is CASSVVRTGELFF. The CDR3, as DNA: TGTGCCAGCAGCGTAGTTCGCACCGGGGAGCTGTTTTTT. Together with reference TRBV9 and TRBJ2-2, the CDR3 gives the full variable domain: DSGVTQTPKHLITATGQRVTLRCSPRSGDLSVYWYQQSLDQGLQFLIQYYNGEERAKGNILERFSAQQFPDLHSELNLSSLELGDSALYFCASSVVRTGELFFGEGSRLTVL.

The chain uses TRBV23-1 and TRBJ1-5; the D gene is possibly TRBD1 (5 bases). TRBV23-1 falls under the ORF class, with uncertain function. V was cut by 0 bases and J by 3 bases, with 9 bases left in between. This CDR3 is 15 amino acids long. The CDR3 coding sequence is TGCGCCAGCAGTCAATCGGGCAGGGCCAATCAGCCCCAGCATTTT. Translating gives CASSQSGRANQPQHF.

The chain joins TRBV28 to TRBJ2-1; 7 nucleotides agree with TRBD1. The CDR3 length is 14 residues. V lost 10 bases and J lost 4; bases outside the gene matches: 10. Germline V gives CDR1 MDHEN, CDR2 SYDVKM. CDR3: CATLIWTGYNEQFF. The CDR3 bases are TGTGCCACCTTGATATGGACAGGATACAATGAGCAGTTCTTC.